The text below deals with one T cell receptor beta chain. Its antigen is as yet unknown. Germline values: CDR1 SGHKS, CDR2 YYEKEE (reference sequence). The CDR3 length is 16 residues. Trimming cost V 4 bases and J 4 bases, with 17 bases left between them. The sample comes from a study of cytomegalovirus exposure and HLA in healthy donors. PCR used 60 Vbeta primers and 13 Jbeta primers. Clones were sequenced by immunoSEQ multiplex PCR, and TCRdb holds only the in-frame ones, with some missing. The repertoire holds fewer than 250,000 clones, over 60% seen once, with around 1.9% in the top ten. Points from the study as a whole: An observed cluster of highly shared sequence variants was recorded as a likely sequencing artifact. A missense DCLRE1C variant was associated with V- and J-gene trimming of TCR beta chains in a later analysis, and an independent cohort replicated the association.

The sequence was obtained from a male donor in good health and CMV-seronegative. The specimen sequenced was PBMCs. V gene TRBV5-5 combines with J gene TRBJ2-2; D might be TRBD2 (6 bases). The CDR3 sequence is CASSPGQGGVTGELFF. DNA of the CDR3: TGTGCCAGCAGCCCCGGGCAGGGAGGTGTCACCGGGGAGCTGTTTTTT.